This T cell receptor (beta chain) was identified in a study of T cell responses to AZD1222 COVID-19 vaccine. Study-wide background: Second doses at about 4 or about 12 weeks were pooled. Study observations and caveats: Increased Spike-specific TCR breadth and depth were observed after two AZD1222 doses. Spike-spanning, vaccine-associated CD4 TCRs were dominant at 160-218 and 743-854.

A note on this clone: Its target is not known.

V was pared by 4 bases and J by 5 bases, with 18 bases between. This CDR3 spans 14 amino acids. Germline V lookup: CDR1 SQVTM, CDR2 ANQGSEA. The assay was immunoSEQ multiplex PCR, and TCRdb's table has in-frame clones only and misses some. The sample contains fewer than 120,000 clones, about nine tenths of which appear only once. The chain employs TRBV29-1 and TRBJ2-7, with a possible D match to TRBD1 (5 bases). The sample was peripheral blood, taken on day 0 of AZD1222 vaccination. This TCR was sampled from an adult in good health. The DNA of the CDR3 is TGCAGCGTTGTTGCTACAGGTGGTTTACACGAGCAGTACTTC. Amino acids: CSVVATGGLHEQYF.